The next 10 T cell receptor beta chains were all read from a single sample in a study of T-cell memory formation after mild COVID-19. A single record per CDR3 protein comes from TCRdb applying MiXCR to the 5' RACE reads. This repertoire shows approximately 260,000 distinct CDR3 sequences, about 16% found once; its top ten account for roughly a fifth. Material: PBMCs or a T cell subset sorted from them (not recorded which). The receptors were sampled from a man younger than 30 who had mild COVID-19 (a few samples of this study predate the infection). Cell type and time point are not known.

This clonotype came up a few times. The rearrangement uses TRBV5-4 and TRBJ2-3, with TRBD2 matching over 10 bases. The length of the CDR3 is 15 residues. V was clipped by 4 bases and J by 5 bases; unmatched bases: 7. Germline CDR1 is SGHNT and CDR2 is YYREEE (reference sequence). The CDR3 DNA reads TGTGCCAGCAGCCAGAGCGGGGGGGCCGGAGATACGCAGTATTTT. As protein: CASSQSGGAGDTQYF. Supplemented by reference TRBV5-4 and TRBJ2-3, the full variable domain reads ETGVTQSPTHLIKTRGQQVTLRCSSQSGHNTVSWYQQALGQGPQFIFQYYREEENGRGNFPPRFSGLQFPNYSSELNVNALELDDSALYLCASSQSGGAGDTQYFGPGTRLTVL.

This clonotype came up a few times. The chain has TRBV4-2 and TRBJ2-3; possibly TRBD2 for D (7 bases). The CDR3 covers 18 residues. Germline CDR1 and CDR2: LGHNA and YNFKEQ. V gave up 4 bases and J gave up 2 bases, with 22 bases separating them. Written as DNA, the CDR3 is TGTGCCAGCAGCCGGGGCGGGGGCAACCTTATTACCACAGATACGCAGTATTTT. The encoded protein is CASSRGGGNLITTDTQYF.

This clonotype was picked up a small number of times. The CDR3 here is CSALGQMNTEAFF. The CDR3 nucleotides read TGCAGTGCTCTAGGACAAATGAACACTGAAGCTTTCTTT. The chain uses TRBV20-1 and TRBJ1-1, with D possibly being TRBD1 (5 bases). V lost 5 bases to trimming and J lost 0 bases, with 10 bases between them. Germline V gene sequence: CDR1 DFQATT, CDR2 SNEGSKA (reference sequence). CDR3 length: 13 residues.

This clonotype appeared many times. This chain connects TRBV7-9 to TRBJ1-1; D is undetermined. The CDR3 covers 14 residues. In germline, CDR1 is SEHNR, CDR2 FQNEAQ (reference sequence). The V and J ends lost 3 bases and 0 bases respectively, with 8 bases between them. The CDR3 sequence: CASSFWALNTEAFF. In DNA form, the CDR3 reads TGTGCCAGCAGCTTTTGGGCCTTGAACACTGAAGCTTTCTTT.

In this sample, this clonotype turned up a few times. CDR3 bases: TGTGCCAGCAGCTGGATCAGGGCGGATTCACCCCTCCACTTT. It specifies CASSWIRADSPLHF. This chain connects TRBV11-2 to TRBJ1-6, with a possible D match to TRBD1 (5 bases). Between the trimmed V and J ends, which lost 4 bases and 8 bases, there was a span of 12 bases. The CDR3 extends over 14 amino acids. Per the germline V gene, CDR1 is SGHAT and CDR2 is FQNNGV. The full variable domain, rest sourced from reference TRBV11-2 and TRBJ1-6, is EAGVAQSPRYKIIEKRQSVAFWCNPISGHATLYWYQQILGQGPKLLIQFQNNGVVDDSQLPKDRFSAERLKGVDSTLKIQPAKLEDSAVYLCASSWIRADSPLHFGNGTRLTVT.

The rearrangement uses TRBV10-2 and TRBJ2-7; TRBD2 might be the D (7 bases). The germline V gene encodes CDR1 WSHSY and CDR2 SAAADI. Trimming removed 3 bases at V and 2 bases at J, with 14 bases between. This CDR3 is built from 15 residues. CDR3 DNA: TGCGCCAGCAGTGATTGGGGGGGGCTCCCCTACGAGCAGTACTTC. Protein: CASSDWGGLPYEQYF.

The chain is built from TRBV5-5 and TRBJ2-1; 10 bases align to TRBD1. Germline lookup yields CDR1 SGHKS and CDR2 YYEKEE (reference sequence). Unmatched junction bases numbered 13, after V lost 0 bases and J lost 10 bases. The CDR3 is made up of 17 amino acids. The CDR3 nucleotides are TGTGCCAGCAGCTTGGTTGGCCGAGACAGGGGGCTTGTCGAGCAGTTCTTC. Translating it yields CASSLVGRDRGLVEQFF.

The V gene is TRBV5-1, the J gene TRBJ2-2; D is ambiguous. The CDR3 has 17 residues. CDR1 is SGHRS, CDR2 YFSETQ, per germline. V was shortened by 1 base and J by 2 bases, with 15 bases between the two germline ends. Here the CDR3 reads CASSLSPGGVNTGELFF. The DNA of the CDR3 is TGCGCCAGCAGCTTGTCCCCCGGTGGAGTAAACACCGGGGAGCTGTTTTTT.

This clonotype was counted a single time. The chain employs TRBV18 and TRBJ2-5; D is unclear. With 1 base removed from V and 1 base from J, the gap between germline ends came to 7 bases. Germline V lookup: CDR1 KGHSH, CDR2 LQKENI. The CDR3 length is 14 residues. The DNA for the CDR3 is TGTGCCAGCTCACCACGCCCCACCCAAGAGACCCAGTACTTC. Its protein product is CASSPRPTQETQYF.

V usage is TRBV7-9 and J usage is TRBJ1-2; 7 positions agree with TRBD1. Germline V lookup: CDR1 SEHNR, CDR2 FQNEAQ (reference sequence). The CDR3 has 19 residues. The V and J ends lost 5 bases and 0 bases, in that order; junction bases with no gene match: 18. This chain's CDR3 is CASSPWDSYSRRTNYGYTF. DNA of the CDR3: TGTGCCAGCAGCCCCTGGGACAGCTACTCAAGGCGTACTAACTATGGCTACACCTTC.